The 9 T cell receptor beta chains listed next were all sequenced from one sample in a study of blood T cell repertoires in COVID-19. Data came from immunoSEQ multiplex PCR; TCRdb stores just in-frame clones and leaves some out. The data hold around 250,000 clones, with roughly 89% observed a single time. The sequenced sample was peripheral blood. These receptors were collected from a woman aged 60-70 years with COVID-19, enrolled during active disease.

The V call is TRBV7-3, the J call TRBJ2-1, with TRBD2 matching over 7 bases. This CDR3 spans 14 amino acids. The V and J ends lost 8 bases and 3 bases, in that order; junction bases with no gene match: 7. CDR1 and CDR2 (germline): SGHTA, FQGTGA. CDR3 loop: CASAPGGYYNEQFF. DNA for the CDR3: TGTGCCAGCGCCCCGGGGGGTTACTACAATGAGCAGTTCTTC. The complete variable domain, with remaining parts taken from reference TRBV7-3 and TRBJ2-1, reads GAGVSQTPSNKVTEKGKYVELRCDPISGHTALYWYRQSLGQGPEFLIYFQGTGAADDSGLPNDRFFAVRPEGSVSTLKIQRTERGDSAVYLCASAPGGYYNEQFFGPGTRLTVL.

The CDR3 loop is CASSPLDRGTDTQYF. The CDR3, as DNA: TGTGCCAGCAGTCCCCTGGACAGGGGCACAGATACGCAGTATTTT. This chain joins TRBV6-5 and TRBJ2-3, with 8 bases aligning to TRBD1. This CDR3 comprises 15 residues. J was trimmed by 1 base and V by 5 bases; bases with no gene match: 5. Germline CDR1 is MNHEY and CDR2 is SVGAGI.

The chain has TRBV7-2 and TRBJ2-7; 9 bases are shared with TRBD2. Germline assignment: CDR1 SGHTA and CDR2 FQGNSA. Trimming cost V 6 bases and J 3 bases; bases outside gene matches: 6. The CDR3 has 14 residues. The CDR3 DNA sequence: TGTGCCAGCAGTCTAGCGGGGCAAATCTACGAGCAGTACTTC. This translates into CASSLAGQIYEQYF.

About this clone itself: Within the sample, other DNA sequences also encode this same CDR3. V gene TRBV9 combines with J gene TRBJ1-1; D is possibly TRBD1 (5 bases). The CDR3 is 13 residues long. Trimming removed 2 bases at V and 1 base at J, with 6 bases between. The germline V gene encodes CDR1 SGDLS and CDR2 YYNGEE. In nucleotides, the CDR3 is TGTGCCAGCAGCGTTACAGGGAACACTGAAGCTTTCTTT. This encodes CASSVTGNTEAFF.

The chain carries TRBV7-9 and TRBJ1-6; D is unresolved. CDR1 is SEHNR and CDR2 is FQNEAQ in the germline V gene (reference sequence). Deletions cut 1 base from V and 5 bases from J, with 6 bases between. This CDR3 spans 14 amino acids. The CDR3 loop is CASSLEQNNSPLHF. The DNA of the CDR3 is TGTGCCAGCAGCTTAGAACAGAATAATTCACCCCTCCACTTT.

This chain links TRBV6-5 with TRBJ1-1; 10 positions match TRBD1. The CDR3 extends over 16 amino acids. The germline V gene has CDR1 MNHEY and CDR2 SVGAGI. V dropped 3 bases and J dropped 7; count of bases not matched to a gene: 11. CDR3 sequence: CASSYFRGQGVGEAFF. The CDR3 region has the DNA TGTGCCAGCAGTTATTTCCGAGGACAGGGGGTCGGTGAAGCTTTCTTT.

The chain is built from TRBV27 and TRBJ2-2; TRBD1 matches at 7 bases. The CDR3 consists of 14 residues. V lost 5 bases to trimming and J lost 7 bases; unmatched junction nucleotides: 7. Germline V gene data show CDR1 as MNHEY and CDR2 as SMNVEV (reference sequence). The CDR3 DNA reads as TGTGCCAGCAGTACGGGACAGAATATCGGGGAGCTGTTTTTT. It encodes CASSTGQNIGELFF.

This chain links TRBV4-2 with TRBJ1-6; the D is unclear. The V end lost 4 bases, the J end lost 7 bases, and 11 bases lay between the germline ends. The CDR3 totals 14 residues. Germline V CDR1 and CDR2: LGHNA, YNFKEQ. Here the CDR3 DNA reads TGTGCCAGCAGCCCACACACGGGGAATTCACCCCTCCACTTT. Encoded protein: CASSPHTGNSPLHF.

This chain connects TRBV29-1 to TRBJ1-2, with D tentatively TRBD1 (5 bases). CDR3 size: 13 residues. Trimming shortened V by 2 bases and J by 5 bases, and 12 bases separated the two germline ends. The germline gives CDR1 SQVTM, CDR2 ANQGSEA. This chain's CDR3 is CSVEQGLGYGYTF. The CDR3, as DNA: TGCAGCGTTGAACAGGGATTGGGATATGGCTACACCTTC. Together with reference TRBV29-1 and TRBJ1-2, the CDR3 gives the full variable domain: SAVISQKPSRDICQRGTSLTIQCQVDSQVTMMFWYRQQPGQSLTLIATANQGSEATYESGFVIDKFPISRPNLTFSTLTVSNMSPEDSSIYLCSVEQGLGYGYTFGSGTRLTVV.